This passage covers 23 T cell receptor beta chains from one sample sequenced in a study of Ad26.COV2.S vaccination and SARS-CoV-2 variants. Measured with immunoSEQ multiplex PCR; TCRdb has only the in-frame clones, and not every one. This sample carries around 420,000 clones, roughly 90% of them seen once, and the ten largest clones take about 4%. As to treatment: 19 received Ad26.COV2.S at low or high dose, single or two shots; about five received placebo; per-sample allocation not given. Following the first vaccine or placebo injection, samples were taken on day 63. The sequencing here drew on peripheral blood, taken in a trial of Ad26.COV2.S vaccine versus placebo. Every receptor here comes from a person between 18 and 65 years old who received the Ad26.COV2.S COVID-19 vaccine or a placebo.

The chain couples TRBV7-6 to TRBJ2-1; TRBD2 agrees at 12 bases. V lost 1 base to trimming and J lost 5 bases; unmatched junction nucleotides: 3. The length of the CDR3 is 16 residues. Germline assignment: CDR1 SGHVS and CDR2 FNYEAQ. CDR3 nucleotide sequence: TGTGCCAGCAGCTTAGGTCTAGCGGGGGGGCACAATGAGCAGTTCTTC. It yields the protein CASSLGLAGGHNEQFF.

J is TRBJ2-1 and V is TRBV3-1 (or the pseudogene TRBV3-2); 8 bases align to TRBD2. The trim removed 3 bases at V and 2 bases at J, leaving 3 bases unmatched. The CDR3 contains 15 residues. CDR1 and CDR2 from the germline V gene are LGHDT and YNNKEL (reference sequence). CDR3 in amino acids: CASSQKRGPYNEQFF. In nucleotides, the CDR3 is TGTGCCAGCAGCCAGAAGCGGGGGCCCTACAATGAGCAGTTCTTC.

The chain has TRBV6-5 and TRBJ2-7; D uncertain. V gave up 4 bases and J gave up 2 bases, with 12 bases separating them. CDR1 and CDR2 (germline): MNHEY, SVGAGI. The CDR3 length is 14 residues. The chain's CDR3 is CASSLGGRPYEQYF. CDR3 DNA sequence: TGTGCCAGCAGTTTGGGCGGCAGGCCCTACGAGCAGTACTTC.

This clone was recorded only once. The genes are TRBV7-9 and TRBJ1-2; D unclear. V lost 5 bases to trimming and J lost 7 bases, with 8 bases between them. The CDR3 is 11 amino acids. Looked up from germline, CDR1 is SEHNR and CDR2 is FQNEAQ (reference sequence). CDR3 DNA sequence: TGTGCCAGCAGCACGGGCTTTGGCTACACCTTC. Its translation is CASSTGFGYTF.

The chain is built from TRBV5-4 and TRBJ1-3, with D possibly TRBD1 on 5 matching bases. Trimming removed 4 bases from V and 4 bases from J, with 9 bases in between. Germline V gene lookup returns CDR1 SGHNT and CDR2 YYREEE (reference sequence). This CDR3 is built from 13 residues. The CDR3 region has the DNA TGTGCCAGCAGCACCGGGGGGGGAAACACCATATATTTT. Its translation is CASSTGGGNTIYF. Full variable domain (missing parts from reference TRBV5-4 and TRBJ1-3): ETGVTQSPTHLIKTRGQQVTLRCSSQSGHNTVSWYQQALGQGPQFIFQYYREEENGRGNFPPRFSGLQFPNYSSELNVNALELDDSALYLCASSTGGGNTIYFGEGSWLTVV.

The genes are TRBV6-5 and TRBJ2-7; D is possibly TRBD1 or TRBD2 (5 bases each). This CDR3 is 13 amino acids long. CDR1 and CDR2 (germline): MNHEY, SVGAGI. The V gene lost 7 bases and the J gene lost 6 bases, with 16 bases spanning the gap. Here the CDR3 DNA reads TGTGCCAGCACCGGGGATCGCCAGGGCGAGCAGTACTTC. Amino acid sequence: CASTGDRQGEQYF.

This clone has only one observation. The rearrangement joins TRBV10-1 to TRBJ2-3; the match to TRBD2 covers 7 bases. The CDR3 sequence is 13 residues long. CDR1 and CDR2 (germline): WNHNN, SYGVQD (reference sequence). V dropped 11 bases and J dropped 2; count of bases not matched to a gene: 7. In DNA form, the CDR3 reads TGCGCCGCAAGCGGGGATGACACAGATACGCAGTATTTT. Its translation: CAASGDDTDTQYF.

DNA of the CDR3: TGCGCCAGCAGTGGTAGTCAGGCTCTGAGGGAGCAGTACTTC. This encodes CASSGSQALREQYF. The chain employs TRBV10-2 and TRBJ2-7; D remains unclear. The V and J ends lost 4 bases and 7 bases respectively, with 17 bases between them. The CDR3 spans 14 residues. The germline V gene has CDR1 WSHSY and CDR2 SAAADI.

This clone was found a few times. V gene TRBV19 combines with J gene TRBJ2-5, with D tentatively TRBD1 (5 bases). V lost 10 bases and J 1 base, leaving 13 bases between the germline ends. This CDR3 contains 13 residues. Germline CDR1 reads LNHDA; CDR2 reads SQIVND (reference sequence). The CDR3 DNA reads as TGTGCCACCCTTGGAAGGGGCCAAGAGACCCAGTACTTC. It codes for CATLGRGQETQYF.

The chain joins TRBV29-1 to TRBJ1-4, with no clear D. V was clipped by 1 base and J by 7 bases, with 10 bases between them. Germline loops: CDR1 SQVTM, CDR2 ANQGSEA. The CDR3 totals 13 residues. CDR3 bases: TGCAGCGTTGAAGGGGCCGGGAGTGAAAAACTGTTTTTT. This translates into CSVEGAGSEKLFF.

The chain is built from TRBV28 and TRBJ2-7, with 10 bases fitting TRBD2. The CDR3 is 16 residues long. Germline V gives CDR1 MDHEN, CDR2 SYDVKM. V lost 4 bases, J lost 0 bases, and 6 bases stayed unmatched. The CDR3 DNA follows: TGTGCCAGCAGTTCCCTAGCGGGGGTTCCCTCCTACGAGCAGTACTTC. Translated, it gives CASSSLAGVPSYEQYF.

The J gene is TRBJ2-3, the V gene TRBV11-2; 8 nucleotides line up with TRBD2. CDR1 is SGHAT, CDR2 FQNNGV, per germline. There are 19 residues in the CDR3. Trimming cost V 0 bases and J 1 base; bases outside gene matches: 12. The CDR3 DNA sequence: TGTGCCAGCAGCTTAGATCTGGGGACGTGGCGGGGGGGCACAGATACGCAGTATTTT. Encoded protein: CASSLDLGTWRGGTDTQYF.

As concerns this clone: The same CDR3 is also encoded by other DNA sequences in this sample. V is TRBV6-5 and J is TRBJ2-2; D unclear. The V end was cut by 3 bases, the J end by 6 bases, with 5 bases between. The CDR3 is made up of 12 amino acids. Germline lookup yields CDR1 MNHEY and CDR2 SVGAGI. This chain's CDR3 is CASSYGAGELFF. DNA for the CDR3: TGTGCCAGCAGTTATGGCGCCGGGGAGCTGTTTTTT.

The V gene is TRBV10-1, the J gene TRBJ2-7; 12 nucleotides agree with TRBD2. This CDR3 comprises 15 residues. The junction had 3 bases not matched to a gene; V was cut back by 2 bases and J by 4 bases. From germline, CDR1 is WNHNN and CDR2 SYGVQD (reference sequence). The CDR3 DNA is TGCGCCAGCAGTGAGGGACTAGCGGGGTGGTACGAGCAGTACTTC. Residues: CASSEGLAGWYEQYF.

This clone has only one observation. The chain recombines TRBV7-9 with TRBJ2-5; D is ambiguous. V was cut by 2 bases and J by 5 bases, with 9 bases left in between. Germline loops: CDR1 SEHNR, CDR2 FQNEAQ (reference sequence). The CDR3 contains 13 residues. CDR3 loop: CASSLLAAETQYF. The DNA for the CDR3 is TGTGCCAGCAGCTTATTAGCTGCCGAGACCCAGTACTTC. Using reference TRBV7-9 and TRBJ2-5 for the parts outside the CDR3, the full variable domain is DTGVSQNPRHKITKRGQNVTFRCDPISEHNRLYWYRQTLGQGPEFLTYFQNEAQLEKSRLLSDRFSAERPKGSFSTLEIQRTEQGDSAMYLCASSLLAAETQYFGPGTRLLVL.

The chain joins TRBV15 to TRBJ2-3, with 9 positions matching TRBD1. The germline V gene has CDR1 LNHNV and CDR2 YYDKDF (reference sequence). This CDR3 region has 17 residues. The V and J ends lost 4 bases and 4 bases, in that order; junction bases with no gene match: 12. CDR3 nucleotides: TGTGCCACCAGCACCTTAACACCGGGACAGGGCCCAGATACGCAGTATTTT. Its protein product is CATSTLTPGQGPDTQYF.

Note on this clone: This sequence may be a read error, since a much larger clone differs from it by one base. The chain combines TRBV5-1 with TRBJ1-2; 9 bases fit TRBD1. The CDR3 has 14 amino acids. Germline CDR1 is SGHRS and CDR2 is YFSETQ. CDR3 sequence reads: CTSSSGTGTGGYTF. The DNA for the CDR3 is TGCACCAGCAGCTCAGGGACAGGGACGGGTGGCTACACCTTC.

CDR3 DNA: TGTGCCAGCAGTCATAACTCCTTGGACAGGACCTTTTACAATGAGCAGTTCTTC. This gives the protein CASSHNSLDRTFYNEQFF. The chain joins TRBV2 to TRBJ2-1, with 7 bases matching TRBD1. V trimming: 5 bases; J trimming: 4 bases; junction bases outside the gene matches: 17. CDR3 length: 18 amino acids. Germline V gene data show CDR1 as SNHLY and CDR2 as FYNNEI.

The rearrangement links TRBV5-5 to TRBJ2-5; 7 bases agree with TRBD1. CDR3 length: 15 amino acids. Losses at the gene ends were 3 bases for V and 2 bases for J; bases not matched to a gene: 7. CDR1 SGHKS and CDR2 YYEKEE come from the germline V gene (reference sequence). CDR3 protein: CASSSPGTAQETQYF. The CDR3 DNA is TGTGCCAGCAGCTCGCCCGGGACAGCACAAGAGACCCAGTACTTC.

This chain links TRBV11-3 with TRBJ2-1; D call uncertain. The CDR3 is 16 residues long. The V gene's germline CDR1 is SGHNT and CDR2 YENEEA. The V and J ends lost 2 bases and 2 bases respectively, with 13 bases between them. CDR3 amino acids: CASSLYGDPTYNEQFF. DNA of the CDR3: TGTGCCAGCAGCTTATATGGCGATCCCACCTACAATGAGCAGTTCTTC. The full variable domain, with the rest looked up from reference TRBV11-3 and TRBJ2-1, is EAGVVQSPRYKIIEKKQPVAFWCNPISGHNTLYWYLQNLGQGPELLIRYENEEAVDDSQLPKDRFSAERLKGVDSTLKIQPAELGDSAVYLCASSLYGDPTYNEQFFGPGTRLTVL.

The rearrangement uses TRBV7-2 and TRBJ2-7; TRBD2 aligns across 11 bases. This CDR3 spans 15 amino acids. V shed 9 bases, J shed 2 bases, and the junction held 9 bases outside the gene matches. CDR1 is SGHTA, CDR2 FQGNSA, per germline. The CDR3 nucleotides are TGTGCCAGTCAGCTAGCGGGGGGCACTACCTACGAGCAGTACTTC. Protein: CASQLAGGTTYEQYF.

This sequence joins TRBV27 and TRBJ1-2; 11 bases align to TRBD1. Germline loops: CDR1 MNHEY, CDR2 SMNVEV (reference sequence). The CDR3 is made up of 15 amino acids. The J segment lost 4 bases and the V segment lost 5 bases, leaving 6 bases of the junction unmatched. The DNA of the CDR3 is TGTGCCAGCAGTCCCTGGACAGGGGGCTTCTATGGCTACACCTTC. Its protein product is CASSPWTGGFYGYTF.

A remark on this clone: Additional DNA sequences in this sample encode the identical CDR3. The chain links TRBV5-4 to TRBJ2-2, with a tentative D call TRBD1 (5 bases). Between the trimmed V and J ends, which lost 4 bases and 1 base, there was a span of 11 bases. The CDR3 runs to 15 residues. CDR1 and CDR2 from the germline V gene are SGHNT and YYREEE (reference sequence). The CDR3, as DNA: TGTGCCAGCAGCCAAAATAGGGGGAACACCGGGGAGCTGTTTTTT. This encodes CASSQNRGNTGELFF.